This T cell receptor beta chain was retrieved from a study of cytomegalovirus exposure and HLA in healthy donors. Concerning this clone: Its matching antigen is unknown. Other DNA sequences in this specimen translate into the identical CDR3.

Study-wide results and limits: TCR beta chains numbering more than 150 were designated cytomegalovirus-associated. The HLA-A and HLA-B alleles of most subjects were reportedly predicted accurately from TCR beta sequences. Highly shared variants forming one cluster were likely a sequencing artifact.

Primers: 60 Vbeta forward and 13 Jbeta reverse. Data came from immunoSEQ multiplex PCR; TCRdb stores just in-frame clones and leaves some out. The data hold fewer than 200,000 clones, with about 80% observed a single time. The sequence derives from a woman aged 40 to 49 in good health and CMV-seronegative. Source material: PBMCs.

The CDR3 DNA is TGTGCCAGCAGTTCGTCGACAGGGCCCTACGAGCAGTACTTC. This gives the protein CASSSSTGPYEQYF. This chain joins TRBV27 and TRBJ2-7; TRBD1 aligns across 7 bases. With 4 bases clipped from V and 2 bases from J, the junction kept 5 bases outside the gene matches. CDR1 is MNHEY, CDR2 SMNVEV, per germline (reference sequence). The CDR3 covers 14 residues.